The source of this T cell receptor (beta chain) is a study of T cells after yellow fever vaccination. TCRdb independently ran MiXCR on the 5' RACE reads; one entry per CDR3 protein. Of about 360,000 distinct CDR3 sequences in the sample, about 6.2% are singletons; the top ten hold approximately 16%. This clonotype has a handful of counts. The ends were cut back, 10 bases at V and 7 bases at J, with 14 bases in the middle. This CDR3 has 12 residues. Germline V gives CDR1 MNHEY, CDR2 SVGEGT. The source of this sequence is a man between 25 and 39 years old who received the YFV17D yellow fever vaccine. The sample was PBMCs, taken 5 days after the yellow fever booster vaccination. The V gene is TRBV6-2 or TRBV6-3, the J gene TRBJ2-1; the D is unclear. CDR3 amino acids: CATSPILNEQFF. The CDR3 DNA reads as TGTGCCACAAGTCCAATCCTTAATGAGCAGTTCTTC.